This T cell receptor beta chain is drawn from a study of blood T cell repertoires in COVID-19. About the study: Whether acute or convalescent, the COVID-19 samples came from the United States, Italy and Spain.

Trimming cost V 4 bases and J 2 bases; bases outside gene matches: 5. The CDR3 extends over 15 amino acids. Germline-derived CDR1 and CDR2 are MGHDK and SYGVNS. During active infection, Seattle patients enrolled and were then monitored through disease. In the original processing: Reference gene primer amplification in the assay estimated nucleated cell counts. Data came from immunoSEQ multiplex PCR; TCRdb stores just in-frame clones and leaves some out. V, J and clone size are taken as reported in that table, and D and trimming were inferred from the DNA itself. The sample holds over 150,000 clones, approximately 86% seen once.

V is TRBV25-1 and J is TRBJ1-3; 7 bases match TRBD1. The sample taken for sequencing was peripheral blood. This receptor was identified in a man between 60 and 75 years old with COVID-19, enrolled during active disease. CDR3 sequence: CASSVFDRAGNTIYF. CDR3 nucleotides: TGTGCCAGCAGTGTCTTCGACAGGGCTGGAAACACCATATATTTT.